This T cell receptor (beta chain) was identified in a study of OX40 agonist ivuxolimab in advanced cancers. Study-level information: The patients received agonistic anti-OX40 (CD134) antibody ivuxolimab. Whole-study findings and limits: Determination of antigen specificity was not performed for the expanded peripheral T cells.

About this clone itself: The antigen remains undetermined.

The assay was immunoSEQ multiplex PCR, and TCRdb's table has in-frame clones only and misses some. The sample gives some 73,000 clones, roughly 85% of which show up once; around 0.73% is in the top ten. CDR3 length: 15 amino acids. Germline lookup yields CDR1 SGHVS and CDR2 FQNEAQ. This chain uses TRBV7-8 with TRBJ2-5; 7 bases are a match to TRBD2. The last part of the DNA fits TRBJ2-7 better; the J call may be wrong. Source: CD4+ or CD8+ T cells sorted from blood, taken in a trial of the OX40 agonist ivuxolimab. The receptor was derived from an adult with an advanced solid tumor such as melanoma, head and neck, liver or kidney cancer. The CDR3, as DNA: TGTGCCAGCAGCAGAGGGGCGGGAGCATCCTACGAGCAGTACTTC. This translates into CASSRGAGASYEQYF.